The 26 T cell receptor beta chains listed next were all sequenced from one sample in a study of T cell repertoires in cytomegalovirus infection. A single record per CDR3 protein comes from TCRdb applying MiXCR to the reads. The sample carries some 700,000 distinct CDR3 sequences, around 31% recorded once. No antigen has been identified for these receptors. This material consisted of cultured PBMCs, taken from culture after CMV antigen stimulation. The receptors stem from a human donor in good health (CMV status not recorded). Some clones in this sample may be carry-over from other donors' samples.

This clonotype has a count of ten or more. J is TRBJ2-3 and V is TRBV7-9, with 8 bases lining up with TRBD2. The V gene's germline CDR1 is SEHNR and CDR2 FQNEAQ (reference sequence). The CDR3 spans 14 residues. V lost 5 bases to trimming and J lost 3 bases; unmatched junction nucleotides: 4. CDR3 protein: CASSPGLGTDTQYF. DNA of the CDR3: TGTGCCAGCAGCCCGGGACTAGGGACAGATACGCAGTATTTT.

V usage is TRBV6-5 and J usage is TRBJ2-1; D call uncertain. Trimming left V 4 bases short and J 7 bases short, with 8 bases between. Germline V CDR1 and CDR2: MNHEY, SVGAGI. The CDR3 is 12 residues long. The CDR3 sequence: CASSLNRNEQFF. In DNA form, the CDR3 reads TGTGCCAGCAGTTTGAACCGGAATGAGCAGTTCTTC.

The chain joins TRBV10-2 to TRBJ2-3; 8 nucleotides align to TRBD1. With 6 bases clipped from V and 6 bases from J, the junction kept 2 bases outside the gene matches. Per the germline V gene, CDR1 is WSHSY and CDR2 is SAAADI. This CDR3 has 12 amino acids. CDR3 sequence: CASRTGVDTQYF. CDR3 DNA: TGCGCCAGCAGGACAGGGGTGGATACGCAGTATTTT.

CDR3 sequence: CSATARQGWTGELFF. DNA of the CDR3: TGCAGTGCTACGGCGAGGCAGGGATGGACCGGGGAGCTGTTTTTT. This chain joins TRBV20-1 and TRBJ2-2; TRBD1 might be the D (5 bases). Germline CDR1 DFQATT, CDR2 SNEGSKA (reference sequence). The CDR3 sequence is 15 residues long. V was cut by 4 bases and J by 5 bases, with 17 bases left in between.

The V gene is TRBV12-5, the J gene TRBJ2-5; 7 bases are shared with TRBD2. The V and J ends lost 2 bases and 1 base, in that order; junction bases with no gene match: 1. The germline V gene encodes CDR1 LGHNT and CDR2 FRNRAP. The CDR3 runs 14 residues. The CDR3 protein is CASGLSGVQETQYF. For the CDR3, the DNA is TGTGCTAGTGGTTTGAGCGGGGTCCAAGAGACCCAGTACTTC. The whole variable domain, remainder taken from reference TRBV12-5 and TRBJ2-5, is DARVTQTPRHKVTEMGQEVTMRCQPILGHNTVFWYRQTMMQGLELLAYFRNRAPLDDSGMPKDRFSAEMPDATLATLKIQPSEPRDSAVYFCASGLSGVQETQYFGPGTRLLVL.

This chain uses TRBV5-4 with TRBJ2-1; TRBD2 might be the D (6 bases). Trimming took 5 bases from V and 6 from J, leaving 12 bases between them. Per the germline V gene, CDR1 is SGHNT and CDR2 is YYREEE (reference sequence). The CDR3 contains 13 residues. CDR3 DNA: TGTGCCAGCAGTACCGGGGGTATCAATGAGCAGTTCTTC. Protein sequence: CASSTGGINEQFF.

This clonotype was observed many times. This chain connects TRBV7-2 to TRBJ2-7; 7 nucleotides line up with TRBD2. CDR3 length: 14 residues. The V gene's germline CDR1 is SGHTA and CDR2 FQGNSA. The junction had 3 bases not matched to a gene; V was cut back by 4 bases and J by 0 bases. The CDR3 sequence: CASSSLAASYEQYF. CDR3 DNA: TGTGCCAGCAGCTCTCTAGCGGCCTCCTACGAGCAGTACTTC. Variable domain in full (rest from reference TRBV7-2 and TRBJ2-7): GAGVSQSPSNKVTEKGKDVELRCDPISGHTALYWYRQSLGQGLEFLIYFQGNSAPDKSGLPSDRFSAERTGGSVSTLTIQRTQQEDSAVYLCASSSLAASYEQYFGPGTRLTVT.

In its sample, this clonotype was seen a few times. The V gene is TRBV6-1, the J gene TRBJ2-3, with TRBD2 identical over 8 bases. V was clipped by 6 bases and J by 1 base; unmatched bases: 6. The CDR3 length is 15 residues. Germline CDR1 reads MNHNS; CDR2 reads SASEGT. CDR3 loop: CASSSGGARTDTQYF. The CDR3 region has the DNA TGTGCCAGCAGCAGCGGGGGCGCCCGCACAGATACGCAGTATTTT.

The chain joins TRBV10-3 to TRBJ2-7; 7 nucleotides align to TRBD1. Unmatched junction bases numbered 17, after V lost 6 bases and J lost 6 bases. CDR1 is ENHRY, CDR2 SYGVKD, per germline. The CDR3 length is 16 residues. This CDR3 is CAIRPAKRQGIGEQYF. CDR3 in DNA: TGTGCCATCAGGCCCGCGAAAAGACAGGGAATCGGCGAGCAGTACTTC.

The CDR3 nucleotides are TGTGCCAGCAGCTTATACCGCGGGAGGCTAGAAGAGTACCAAGAGACCCAGTACTTC. Protein: CASSLYRGRLEEYQETQYF. The V call is TRBV5-4, the J call TRBJ2-5; 8 bases fit TRBD2. After removal of 2 bases from V and 0 bases from J, the junction contained 15 bases not matched to a gene. Germline V lookup: CDR1 SGHNT, CDR2 YYREEE (reference sequence). The CDR3 consists of 19 residues.

DNA for the CDR3: TGTGCCAGCAGTTTGACAGACAGGGCGAGAAACACCGGGGAGCTGTTTTTT. Translation gives CASSLTDRARNTGELFF. The chain joins TRBV27 to TRBJ2-2; TRBD1 matches at 7 bases. The CDR3 has 17 amino acids. The V gene's germline CDR1 is MNHEY and CDR2 SMNVEV (reference sequence). With 3 bases clipped from V and 2 bases from J, the junction kept 9 bases outside the gene matches.

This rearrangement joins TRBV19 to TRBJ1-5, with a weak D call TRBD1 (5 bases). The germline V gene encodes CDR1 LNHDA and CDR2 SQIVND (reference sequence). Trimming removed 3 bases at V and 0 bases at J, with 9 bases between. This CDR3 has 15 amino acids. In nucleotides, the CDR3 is TGTGCCAGTAGTATGACAGAAAATAGCAATCAGCCCCAGCATTTT. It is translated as CASSMTENSNQPQHF.

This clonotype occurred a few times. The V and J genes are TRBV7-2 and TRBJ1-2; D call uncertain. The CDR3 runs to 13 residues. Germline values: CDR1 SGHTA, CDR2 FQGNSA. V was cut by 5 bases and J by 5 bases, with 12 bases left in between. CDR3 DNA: TGTGCCAGCAGCGCAAGGACGGCTTATGGCTACACCTTC. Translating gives CASSARTAYGYTF. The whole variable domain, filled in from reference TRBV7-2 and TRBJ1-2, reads GAGVSQSPSNKVTEKGKDVELRCDPISGHTALYWYRQSLGQGLEFLIYFQGNSAPDKSGLPSDRFSAERTGGSVSTLTIQRTQQEDSAVYLCASSARTAYGYTFGSGTRLTVV.

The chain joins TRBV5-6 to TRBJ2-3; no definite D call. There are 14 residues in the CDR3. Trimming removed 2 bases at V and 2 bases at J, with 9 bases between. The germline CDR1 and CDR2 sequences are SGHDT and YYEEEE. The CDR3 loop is CASSFRAATDTQYF. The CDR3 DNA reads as TGTGCCAGCAGCTTCCGGGCAGCCACAGATACGCAGTATTTT.

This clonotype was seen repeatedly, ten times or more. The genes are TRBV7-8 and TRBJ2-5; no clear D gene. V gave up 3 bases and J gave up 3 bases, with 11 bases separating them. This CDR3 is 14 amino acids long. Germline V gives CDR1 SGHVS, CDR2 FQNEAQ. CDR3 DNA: TGTGCCAGCAGCTTCTCAAGGGCCGAAGAGACCCAGTACTTC. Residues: CASSFSRAEETQYF.

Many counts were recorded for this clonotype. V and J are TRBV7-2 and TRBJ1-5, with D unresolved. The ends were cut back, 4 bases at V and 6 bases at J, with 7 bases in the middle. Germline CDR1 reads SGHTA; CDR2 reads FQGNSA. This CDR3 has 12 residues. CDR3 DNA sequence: TGTGCCAGCAGCTCACCTAGTCAGCCCCAGCATTTT. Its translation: CASSSPSQPQHF.

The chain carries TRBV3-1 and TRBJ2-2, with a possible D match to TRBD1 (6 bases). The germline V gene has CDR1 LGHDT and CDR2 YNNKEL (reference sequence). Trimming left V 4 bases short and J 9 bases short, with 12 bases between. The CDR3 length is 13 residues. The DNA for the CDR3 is TGTGCCAGCAGCCTGGGCAGGGGCCGGGAGCTGTTTTTT. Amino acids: CASSLGRGRELFF.

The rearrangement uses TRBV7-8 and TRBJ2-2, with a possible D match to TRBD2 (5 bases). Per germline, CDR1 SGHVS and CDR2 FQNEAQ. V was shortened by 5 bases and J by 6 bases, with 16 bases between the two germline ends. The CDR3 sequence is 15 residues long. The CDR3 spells CASSQFRTPPGELFF. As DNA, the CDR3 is TGTGCCAGCAGCCAGTTCCGGACTCCCCCCGGGGAGCTGTTTTTT. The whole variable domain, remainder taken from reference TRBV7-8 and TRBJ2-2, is GAGVSQSPRYKVAKRGQDVALRCDPISGHVSLFWYQQALGQGPEFLTYFQNEAQLDKSGLPSDRFFAERPEGSVSTLKIQRTQQEDSAVYLCASSQFRTPPGELFFGEGSRLTVL.

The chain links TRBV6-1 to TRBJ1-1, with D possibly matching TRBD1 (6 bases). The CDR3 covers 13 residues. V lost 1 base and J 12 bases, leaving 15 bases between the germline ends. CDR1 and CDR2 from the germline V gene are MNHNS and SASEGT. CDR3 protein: CASSEGFGTTTFF. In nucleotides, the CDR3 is TGTGCCAGCAGTGAAGGATTCGGGACAACAACTTTCTTT.

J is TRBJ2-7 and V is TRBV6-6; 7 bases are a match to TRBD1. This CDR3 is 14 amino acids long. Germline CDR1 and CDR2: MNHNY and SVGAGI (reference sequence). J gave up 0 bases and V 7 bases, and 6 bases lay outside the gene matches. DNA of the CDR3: TGTGCCAGCAACCCGACAGGGAGCTCCTACGAGCAGTACTTC. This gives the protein CASNPTGSSYEQYF.

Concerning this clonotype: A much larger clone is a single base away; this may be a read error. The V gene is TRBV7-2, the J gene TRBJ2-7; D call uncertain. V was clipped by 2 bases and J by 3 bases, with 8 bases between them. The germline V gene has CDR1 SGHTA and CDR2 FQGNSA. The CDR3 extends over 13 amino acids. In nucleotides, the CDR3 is TGTGCCAGCAGCTTATCAGCCGGCTACGAGCAGTACTTC. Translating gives CASSLSAGYEQYF.

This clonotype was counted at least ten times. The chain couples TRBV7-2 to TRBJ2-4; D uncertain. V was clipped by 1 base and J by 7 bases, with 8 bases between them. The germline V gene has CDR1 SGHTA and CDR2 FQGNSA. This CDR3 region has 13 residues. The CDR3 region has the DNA TGTGCCAGCAGCTTAGATCCCGCCAACATTCAGTACTTC. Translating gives CASSLDPANIQYF.

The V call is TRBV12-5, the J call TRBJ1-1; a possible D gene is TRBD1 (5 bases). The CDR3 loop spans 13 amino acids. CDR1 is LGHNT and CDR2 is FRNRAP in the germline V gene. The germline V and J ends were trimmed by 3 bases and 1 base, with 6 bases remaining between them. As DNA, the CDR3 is TGTGCTAGTGGTTTCGGACAGAACACTGAAGCTTTCTTT. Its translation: CASGFGQNTEAFF.

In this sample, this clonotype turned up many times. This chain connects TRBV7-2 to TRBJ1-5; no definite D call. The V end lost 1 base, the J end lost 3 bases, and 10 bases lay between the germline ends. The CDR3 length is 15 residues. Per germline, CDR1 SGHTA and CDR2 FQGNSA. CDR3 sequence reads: CASSLEAGANQPQHF. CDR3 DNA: TGTGCCAGCAGCTTAGAGGCCGGCGCCAATCAGCCCCAGCATTTT.

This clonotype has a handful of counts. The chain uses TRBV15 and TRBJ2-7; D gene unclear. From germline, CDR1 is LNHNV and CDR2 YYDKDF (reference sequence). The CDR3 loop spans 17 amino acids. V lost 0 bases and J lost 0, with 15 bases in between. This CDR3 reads CATSRDQSTASSYEQYF. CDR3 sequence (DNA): TGTGCCACCAGCAGAGATCAGTCGACGGCGAGCTCCTACGAGCAGTACTTC.

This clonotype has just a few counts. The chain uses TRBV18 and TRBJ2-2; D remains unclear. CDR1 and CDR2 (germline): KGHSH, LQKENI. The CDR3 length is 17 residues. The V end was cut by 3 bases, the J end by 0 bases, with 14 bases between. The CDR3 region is CASSPPGGLTNTGELFF. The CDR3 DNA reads TGTGCCAGCTCACCCCCCGGTGGGCTAACGAACACCGGGGAGCTGTTTTTT.